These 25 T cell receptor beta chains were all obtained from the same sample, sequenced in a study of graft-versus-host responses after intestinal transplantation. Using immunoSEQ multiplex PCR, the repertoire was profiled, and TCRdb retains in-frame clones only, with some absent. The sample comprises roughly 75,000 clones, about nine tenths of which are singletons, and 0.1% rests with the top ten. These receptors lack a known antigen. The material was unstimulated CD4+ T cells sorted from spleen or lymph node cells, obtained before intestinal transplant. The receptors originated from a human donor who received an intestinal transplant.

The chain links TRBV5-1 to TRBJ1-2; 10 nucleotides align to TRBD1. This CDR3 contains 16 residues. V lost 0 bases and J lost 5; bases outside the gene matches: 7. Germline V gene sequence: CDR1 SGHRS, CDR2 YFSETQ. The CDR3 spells CASSLARTGGGYGYTF. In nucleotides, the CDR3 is TGCGCCAGCAGCTTGGCCAGGACAGGGGGAGGATATGGCTACACCTTC.

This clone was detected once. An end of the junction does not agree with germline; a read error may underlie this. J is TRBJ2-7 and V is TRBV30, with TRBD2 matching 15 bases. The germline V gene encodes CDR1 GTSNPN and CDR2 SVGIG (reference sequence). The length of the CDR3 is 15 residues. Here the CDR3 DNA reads TGTGCCTGGAGTGAGGGTCCGGGACTAGCGGGGGGTCTGGTCTTC. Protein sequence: CAWSEGPGLAGGLVF.

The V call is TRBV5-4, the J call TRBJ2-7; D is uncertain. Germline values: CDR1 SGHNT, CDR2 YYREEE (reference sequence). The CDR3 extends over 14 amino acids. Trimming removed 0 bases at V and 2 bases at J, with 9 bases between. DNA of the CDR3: TGTGCCAGCAGCTTGGGGGCAGAACCCTACGAGCAGTACTTC. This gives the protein CASSLGAEPYEQYF.

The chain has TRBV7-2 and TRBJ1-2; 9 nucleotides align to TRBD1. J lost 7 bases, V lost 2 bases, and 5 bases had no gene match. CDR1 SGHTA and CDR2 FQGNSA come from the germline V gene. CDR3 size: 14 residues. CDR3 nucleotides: TGTGCCAGCAGCTTAAGCGGGACAGGGTTTGGCTACACCTTC. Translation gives CASSLSGTGFGYTF.

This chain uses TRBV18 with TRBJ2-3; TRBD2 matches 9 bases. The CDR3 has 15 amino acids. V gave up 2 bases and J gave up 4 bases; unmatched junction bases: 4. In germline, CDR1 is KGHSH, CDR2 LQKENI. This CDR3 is CASSPSGGRPDTQYF. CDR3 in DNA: TGTGCCAGCTCACCAAGCGGGGGGCGGCCAGATACGCAGTATTTT.

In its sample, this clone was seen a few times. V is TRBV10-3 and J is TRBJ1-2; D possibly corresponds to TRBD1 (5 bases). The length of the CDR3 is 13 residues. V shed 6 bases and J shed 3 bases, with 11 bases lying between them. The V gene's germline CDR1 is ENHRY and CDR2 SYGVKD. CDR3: CAISPEGDYGYTF. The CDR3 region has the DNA TGTGCCATCAGCCCCGAAGGGGACTATGGCTACACCTTC.

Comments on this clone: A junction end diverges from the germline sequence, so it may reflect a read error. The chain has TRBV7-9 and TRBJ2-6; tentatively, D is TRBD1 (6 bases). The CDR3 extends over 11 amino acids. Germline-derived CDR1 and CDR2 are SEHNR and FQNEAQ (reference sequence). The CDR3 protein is CASSLGTAWSF. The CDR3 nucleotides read TGTGCCAGCAGCTTAGGGACAGCCTGGAGCTTC.

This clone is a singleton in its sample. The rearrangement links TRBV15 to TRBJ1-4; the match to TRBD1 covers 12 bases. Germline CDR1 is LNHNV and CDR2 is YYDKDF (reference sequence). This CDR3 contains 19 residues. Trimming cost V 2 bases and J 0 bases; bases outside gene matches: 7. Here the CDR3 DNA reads TGTGCCACCAGCAGACCTGGGGACAGGGGGCTTTCAACTAATGAAAAACTGTTTTTT. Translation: CATSRPGDRGLSTNEKLFF.

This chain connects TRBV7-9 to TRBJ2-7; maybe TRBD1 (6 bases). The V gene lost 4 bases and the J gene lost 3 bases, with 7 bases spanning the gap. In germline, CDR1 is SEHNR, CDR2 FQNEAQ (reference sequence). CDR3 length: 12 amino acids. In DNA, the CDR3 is TGTGCCAGCAGCTGGGACATCTACGAGCAGTACTTC. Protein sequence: CASSWDIYEQYF.

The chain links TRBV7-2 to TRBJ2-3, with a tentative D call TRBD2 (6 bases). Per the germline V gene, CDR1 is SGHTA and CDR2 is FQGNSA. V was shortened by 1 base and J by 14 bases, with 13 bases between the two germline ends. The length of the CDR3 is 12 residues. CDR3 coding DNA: TGTGCCAGCAGCTTAGAGACTAGAGCGTGGTATTTT. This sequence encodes CASSLETRAWYF.

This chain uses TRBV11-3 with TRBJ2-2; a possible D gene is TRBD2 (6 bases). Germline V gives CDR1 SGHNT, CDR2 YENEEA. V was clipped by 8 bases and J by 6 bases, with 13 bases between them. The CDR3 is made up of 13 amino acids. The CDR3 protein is CASVRRAAGELFF. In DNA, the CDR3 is TGTGCCAGCGTAAGGAGGGCAGCCGGGGAGCTGTTTTTT.

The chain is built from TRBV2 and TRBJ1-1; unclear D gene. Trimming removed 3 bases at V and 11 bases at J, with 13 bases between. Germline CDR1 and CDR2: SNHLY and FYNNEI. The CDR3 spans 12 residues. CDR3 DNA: TGTGCCAGCAGTGATCGCGGTGAGCGGGCTTTCTTT. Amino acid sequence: CASSDRGERAFF. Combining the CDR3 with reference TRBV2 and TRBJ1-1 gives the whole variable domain EPEVTQTPSHQVTQMGQEVILRCVPISNHLYFYWYRQILGQKVEFLVSFYNNEISEKSEIFDDQFSVERPDGSNFTLKIRSTKLEDSAMYFCASSDRGERAFFGQGTRLTVV.

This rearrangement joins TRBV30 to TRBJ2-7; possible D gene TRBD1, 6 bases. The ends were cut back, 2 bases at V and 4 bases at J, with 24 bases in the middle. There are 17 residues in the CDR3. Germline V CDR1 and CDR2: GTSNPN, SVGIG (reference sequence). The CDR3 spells CAWSPPLPRQARYEQYF. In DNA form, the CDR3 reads TGTGCCTGGAGTCCTCCTTTACCCCGACAGGCCAGATACGAGCAGTACTTC.

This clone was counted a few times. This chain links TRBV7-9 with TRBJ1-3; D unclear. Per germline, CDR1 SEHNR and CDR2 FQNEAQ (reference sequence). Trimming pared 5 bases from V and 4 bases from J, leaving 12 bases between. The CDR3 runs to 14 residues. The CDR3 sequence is CASSPKEWGNTIYF. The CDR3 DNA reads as TGTGCCAGCAGCCCCAAAGAGTGGGGAAACACCATATATTTT. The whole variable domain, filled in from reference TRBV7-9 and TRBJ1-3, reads DTGVSQNPRHKITKRGQNVTFRCDPISEHNRLYWYRQTLGQGPEFLTYFQNEAQLEKSRLLSDRFSAERPKGSFSTLEIQRTEQGDSAMYLCASSPKEWGNTIYFGEGSWLTVV.

CDR3 sequence (DNA): TGTGCCAGTAGTCCTCAGGGTGGAGTCGCCGGGGAGCTGTTTTTT. This translates into CASSPQGGVAGELFF. The J gene is TRBJ2-2, the V gene TRBV19, with D tentatively TRBD1 (5 bases). The germline V and J ends were trimmed by 5 bases and 6 bases, with 16 bases remaining between them. The CDR3 extends over 15 amino acids. CDR1 is LNHDA, CDR2 SQIVND, per germline (reference sequence).

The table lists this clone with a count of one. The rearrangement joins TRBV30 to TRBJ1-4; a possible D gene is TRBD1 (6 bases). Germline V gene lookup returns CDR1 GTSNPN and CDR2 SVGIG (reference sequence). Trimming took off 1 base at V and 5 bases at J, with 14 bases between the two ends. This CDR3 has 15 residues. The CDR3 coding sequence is TGTGCCTGGAGTGCACCACAGGGACCGAATGAAAAACTGTTTTTT. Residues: CAWSAPQGPNEKLFF. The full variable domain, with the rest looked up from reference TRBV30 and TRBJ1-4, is SQTIHQWPATLVQPVGSPLSLECTVEGTSNPNLYWYRQAAGRGLQLLFYSVGIGQISSEVPQNLSASRPQDRQFILSSKKLLLSDSGFYLCAWSAPQGPNEKLFFGSGTQLSVL.

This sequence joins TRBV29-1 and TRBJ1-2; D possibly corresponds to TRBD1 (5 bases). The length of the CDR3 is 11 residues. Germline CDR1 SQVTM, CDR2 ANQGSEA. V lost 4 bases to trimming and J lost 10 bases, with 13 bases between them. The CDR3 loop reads CSVGPLRDYTF. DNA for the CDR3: TGCAGCGTTGGACCCCTCAGGGACTACACCTTC.

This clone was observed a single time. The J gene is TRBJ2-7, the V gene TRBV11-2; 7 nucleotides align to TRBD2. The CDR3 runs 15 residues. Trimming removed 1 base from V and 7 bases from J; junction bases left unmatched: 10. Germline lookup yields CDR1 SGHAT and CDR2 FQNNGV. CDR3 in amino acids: CASSLAGGGVGEQYF. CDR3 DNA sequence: TGTGCCAGCAGCTTAGCAGGTGGGGGGGTGGGGGAGCAGTACTTC. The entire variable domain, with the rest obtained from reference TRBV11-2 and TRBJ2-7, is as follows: EAGVAQSPRYKIIEKRQSVAFWCNPISGHATLYWYQQILGQGPKLLIQFQNNGVVDDSQLPKDRFSAERLKGVDSTLKIQPAKLEDSAVYLCASSLAGGGVGEQYFGPGTRLTVT.

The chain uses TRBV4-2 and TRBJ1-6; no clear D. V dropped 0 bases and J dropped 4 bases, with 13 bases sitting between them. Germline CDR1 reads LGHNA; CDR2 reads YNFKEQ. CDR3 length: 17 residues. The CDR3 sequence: CASSQEVSGIYNSPLHF. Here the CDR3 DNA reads TGTGCCAGCAGCCAAGAGGTTTCGGGGATATATAATTCACCCCTCCACTTT.

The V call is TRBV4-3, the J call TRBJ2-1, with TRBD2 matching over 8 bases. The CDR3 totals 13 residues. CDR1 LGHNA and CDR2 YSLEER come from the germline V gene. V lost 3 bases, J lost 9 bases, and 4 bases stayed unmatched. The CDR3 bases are TGCGCCAGCAGCCACCGGGGGGGCAGTGAGCAGTTCTTC. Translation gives CASSHRGGSEQFF.

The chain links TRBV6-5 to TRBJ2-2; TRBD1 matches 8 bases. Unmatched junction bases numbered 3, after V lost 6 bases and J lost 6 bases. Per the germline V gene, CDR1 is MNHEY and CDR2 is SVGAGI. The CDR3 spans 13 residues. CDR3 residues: CASRRTGPGELFF. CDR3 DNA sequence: TGTGCCAGCAGACGGACAGGGCCCGGGGAGCTGTTTTTT.

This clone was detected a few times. The CDR3 region has the DNA TGTGCCAGCATGAGACAGAACTACGAGCAGTACTTC. It specifies CASMRQNYEQYF. This chain links TRBV28 with TRBJ2-7, with D perhaps matching TRBD1 (5 bases). In germline, CDR1 is MDHEN, CDR2 SYDVKM. V was trimmed by 7 bases and J by 3 bases, leaving 10 bases between them. CDR3 length: 12 amino acids.

The CDR3: CASSVGRTRTDTQYF. The CDR3 region has the DNA TGTGCCAGCAGCGTAGGGAGGACCAGAACAGATACGCAGTATTTT. The J gene is TRBJ2-3, the V gene TRBV9, with D tentatively TRBD2 (5 bases). V lost 0 bases, J lost 3 bases, and 11 bases lay in between. The germline V gene has CDR1 SGDLS and CDR2 YYNGEE. CDR3 length: 15 amino acids.

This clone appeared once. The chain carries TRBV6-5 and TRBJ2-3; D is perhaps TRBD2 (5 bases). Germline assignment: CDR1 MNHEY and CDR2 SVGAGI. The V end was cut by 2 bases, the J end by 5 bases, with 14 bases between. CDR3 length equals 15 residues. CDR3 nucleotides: TGTGCCAGCAGTTACAAATTCGGCGGGCGAGATACGCAGTATTTT. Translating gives CASSYKFGGRDTQYF.

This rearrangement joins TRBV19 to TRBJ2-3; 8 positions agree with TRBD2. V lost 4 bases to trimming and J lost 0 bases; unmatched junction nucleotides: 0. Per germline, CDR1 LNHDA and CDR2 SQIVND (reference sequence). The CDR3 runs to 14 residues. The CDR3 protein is CASSKRESTDTQYF. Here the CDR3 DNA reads TGTGCCAGTAGTAAGCGGGAGAGCACAGATACGCAGTATTTT. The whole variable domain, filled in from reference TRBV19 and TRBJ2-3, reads DGGITQSPKYLFRKEGQNVTLSCEQNLNHDAMYWYRQDPGQGLRLIYYSQIVNDFQKGDIAEGYSVSREKKESFPLTVTSAQKNPTAFYLCASSKRESTDTQYFGPGTRLTVL.